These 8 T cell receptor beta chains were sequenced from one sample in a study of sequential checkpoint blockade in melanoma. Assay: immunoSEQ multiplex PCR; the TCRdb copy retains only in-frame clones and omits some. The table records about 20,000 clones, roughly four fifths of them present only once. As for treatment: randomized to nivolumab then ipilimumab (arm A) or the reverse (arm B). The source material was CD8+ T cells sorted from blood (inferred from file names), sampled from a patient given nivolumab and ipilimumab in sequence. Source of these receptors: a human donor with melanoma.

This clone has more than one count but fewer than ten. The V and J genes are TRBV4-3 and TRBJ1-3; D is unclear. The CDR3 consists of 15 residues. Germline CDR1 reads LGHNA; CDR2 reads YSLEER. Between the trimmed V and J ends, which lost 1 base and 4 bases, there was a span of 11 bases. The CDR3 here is CASSQGLGFGNTIYF. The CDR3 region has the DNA TGCGCCAGCAGCCAAGGTCTAGGTTTCGGAAACACCATATATTTT.

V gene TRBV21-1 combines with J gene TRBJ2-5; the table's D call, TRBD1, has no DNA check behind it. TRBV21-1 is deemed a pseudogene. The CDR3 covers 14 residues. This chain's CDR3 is CASSRDRGQETQYF. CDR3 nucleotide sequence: TGTGCCAGCAGCAGGGACAGGGGACAAGAGACCCAGTACTTC.

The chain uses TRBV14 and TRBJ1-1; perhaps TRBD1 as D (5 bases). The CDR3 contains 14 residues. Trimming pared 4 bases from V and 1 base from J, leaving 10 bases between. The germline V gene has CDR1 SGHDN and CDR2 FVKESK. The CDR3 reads CASSLGRWNTEAFF. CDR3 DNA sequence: TGTGCCAGCAGCCTGGGGCGGTGGAACACTGAAGCTTTCTTT.

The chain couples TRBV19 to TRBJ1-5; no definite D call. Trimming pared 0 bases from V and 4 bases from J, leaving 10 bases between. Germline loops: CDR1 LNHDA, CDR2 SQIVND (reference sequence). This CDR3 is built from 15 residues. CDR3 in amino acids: CASSIDRGENQPQHF. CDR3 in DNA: TGTGCCAGTAGTATAGATCGGGGTGAGAATCAGCCCCAGCATTTT.

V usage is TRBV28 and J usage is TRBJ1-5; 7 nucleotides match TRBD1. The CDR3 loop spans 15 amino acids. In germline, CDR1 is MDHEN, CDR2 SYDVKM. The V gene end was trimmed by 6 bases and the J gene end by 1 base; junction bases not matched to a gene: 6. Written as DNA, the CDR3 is TGTGCCAGCAGCTATGGGACAGTAAGCAATCAGCCCCAGCATTTT. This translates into CASSYGTVSNQPQHF.

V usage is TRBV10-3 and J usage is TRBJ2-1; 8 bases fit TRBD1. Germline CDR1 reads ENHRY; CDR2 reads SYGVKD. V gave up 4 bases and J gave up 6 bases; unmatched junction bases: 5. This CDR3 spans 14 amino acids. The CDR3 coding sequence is TGTGCCATCAGTGCCGGACAGGGAATCAATGAGCAGTTCTTC. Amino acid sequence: CAISAGQGINEQFF.

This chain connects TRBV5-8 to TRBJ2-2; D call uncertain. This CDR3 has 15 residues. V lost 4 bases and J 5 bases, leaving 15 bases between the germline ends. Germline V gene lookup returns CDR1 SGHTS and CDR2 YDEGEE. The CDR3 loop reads CASSQVFSLTGELFF. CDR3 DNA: TGTGCCAGCAGCCAAGTGTTTAGCCTGACCGGGGAGCTGTTTTTT.

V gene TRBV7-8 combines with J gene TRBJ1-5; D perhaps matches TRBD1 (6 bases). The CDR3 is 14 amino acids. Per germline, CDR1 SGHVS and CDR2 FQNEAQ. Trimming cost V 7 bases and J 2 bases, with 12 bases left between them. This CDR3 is CASMAGAGNQPQHF. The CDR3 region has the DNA TGTGCCAGCATGGCGGGGGCGGGCAATCAGCCCCAGCATTTT.